This T cell receptor (beta chain) was profiled in a study of Graves' ophthalmopathy and Graves' hyperthyroidism. With V trimmed by 5 bases and J by 5 bases, 12 bases remained unmatched. The CDR3 consists of 15 residues. Looked up from germline, CDR1 is GTSNPN and CDR2 is SVGIG (reference sequence). There are many counts of this clonotype. The authors amplified TCR beta CDR3 regions from RNA transcripts. The workflow started with a first-round RT-PCR run with HTBI primers and then moved on to a second-round multiplex PCR. TCRdb processed the multiplex PCR reads anew with MiXCR; each CDR3 protein has one entry. This table holds under 350,000 distinct CDR3 sequences, under 20% found once.

Material for sequencing was peripheral blood. The clonotype comes from an adult man with Graves' ophthalmopathy. J is TRBJ2-7 and V is TRBV30; 10 nucleotides agree with TRBD1. CDR3 nucleotides: TGTGCCTGGTCACCTCCCGGGACAGGGGCCCACGAGCAGTACTTC. It codes for CAWSPPGTGAHEQYF.